These T cell receptor beta chains were read from a single sample in a study of cytomegalovirus exposure and HLA in healthy donors. Method: immunoSEQ multiplex PCR; TCRdb's copy keeps in-frame clones and lacks some. The profile shows 150,000 or so clones, over 75% of them singletons. Specimen: PBMCs. The source of these receptors is a man aged 30 to 45 in good health and CMV-seropositive. CDR3s include the opening cysteine and the closing phenylalanine or tryptophan.

v_gene: TRBV7-9; j_gene: TRBJ1-1; CDR3aa: CASSLQGNTEAFF
v_gene: TRBV7-9; j_gene: TRBJ2-5; CDR3aa: CASSFRGGSETQYF
v_gene: TRBV29-1; j_gene: TRBJ2-4; CDR3aa: CSVGVQGIGNIQYF
v_gene: TRBV27; j_gene: TRBJ2-7; CDR3aa: CASRSGLTYEQYF
v_gene: TRBV27; j_gene: TRBJ2-1; CDR3aa: CASGAQVSGEQFF
v_gene: TRBV6-1; j_gene: TRBJ1-2; CDR3aa: CASSDGGGADGYTF
v_gene: TRBV2; j_gene: TRBJ1-6; CDR3aa: CASSEGGGSPLHF
v_gene: TRBV28; j_gene: TRBJ1-2; CDR3aa: CASSSPREANYGYTF
v_gene: TRBV16; j_gene: TRBJ2-1; CDR3aa: CASIPPGAGSSYNEQFF
v_gene: TRBV14; j_gene: TRBJ1-1; CDR3aa: CASSQDLRVSEAFF
v_gene: TRBV5-6; j_gene: TRBJ2-2; CDR3aa: CASSPLPRREPTGELFF
v_gene: TRBV19; j_gene: TRBJ2-7; CDR3aa: CASSIGQGYEQYF
v_gene: TRBV10-3; j_gene: TRBJ1-6; CDR3aa: CAISGGQGRSNSPLHF
v_gene: TRBV2; j_gene: TRBJ1-1; CDR3aa: CASANRVVNTEAFF
v_gene: TRBV5-1; j_gene: TRBJ2-3; CDR3aa: CASSPRLAGGWPDTQYF
v_gene: TRBV2; j_gene: TRBJ2-1; CDR3aa: CASRPLGAGSYNEQFF
v_gene: TRBV6-5; j_gene: TRBJ1-1; CDR3aa: CASSPDRGSAEAFF
v_gene: TRBV2; j_gene: TRBJ1-5; CDR3aa: CASKGQGNQPQHF
v_gene: TRBV6-5; j_gene: TRBJ2-2; CDR3aa: CASSYDAGTGELFF
v_gene: TRBV7-2; j_gene: TRBJ1-3; CDR3aa: CASSLAHSSGNTIYF